This passage covers 19 T cell receptor beta chains from one sample sequenced in a study of T cell repertoires in cytomegalovirus infection. TCRdb re-analysed the reads in MiXCR, keeping a single row per CDR3 protein. The top ten hold roughly 2.9% of the sample, which has around 740,000 distinct CDR3 sequences, approximately 34% seen once. Sequenced: PBMCs. These TCRs come from a human donor in good health (CMV status not recorded). Some clones in this sample may be carry-over from other donors' samples.

V gene TRBV28 combines with J gene TRBJ2-7; 7 nucleotides agree with TRBD2. J was trimmed by 3 bases and V by 7 bases; bases with no gene match: 3. The CDR3 totals 12 residues. Per the germline V gene, CDR1 is MDHEN and CDR2 is SYDVKM. In DNA, the CDR3 is TGTGCCAGCACTAGCGGAGGCTACGAGCAGTACTTC. It yields the protein CASTSGGYEQYF.

This chain connects TRBV28 to TRBJ1-5; a possible D gene is TRBD1 (6 bases). The germline CDR1 and CDR2 sequences are MDHEN and SYDVKM. The CDR3 length is 17 residues. V lost 2 bases and J 1 base, leaving 15 bases between the germline ends. The CDR3, as DNA: TGTGCCAGCAGTTTAACCAGCAGGGGTGTGAGCAATCAGCCCCAGCATTTT. Amino acids: CASSLTSRGVSNQPQHF.

V gene TRBV12-5 combines with J gene TRBJ2-3; maybe TRBD2 (5 bases). The CDR3 sequence is 16 residues long. V was trimmed by 7 bases and J by 0 bases, leaving 17 bases between them. From germline, CDR1 is LGHNT and CDR2 FRNRAP. CDR3 DNA sequence: TGTGCTAGTGTTGGAGCTTTAGCGTCTAGCACAGATACGCAGTATTTT. This encodes CASVGALASSTDTQYF. Full variable domain (rest looked up from reference TRBV12-5 and TRBJ2-3): DARVTQTPRHKVTEMGQEVTMRCQPILGHNTVFWYRQTMMQGLELLAYFRNRAPLDDSGMPKDRFSAEMPDATLATLKIQPSEPRDSAVYFCASVGALASSTDTQYFGPGTRLTVL.

The rearrangement uses TRBV4-1 and TRBJ1-2; tentatively, D is TRBD1 (5 bases). The CDR3 is 15 amino acids. Germline CDR1 MGHRA, CDR2 YSYEKL. V lost 0 bases to trimming and J lost 0 bases, with 8 bases between them. The CDR3 bases are TGCGCCAGCAGCCAAGATCGGGGGGCTAACTATGGCTACACCTTC. Translation gives CASSQDRGANYGYTF.

In this sample, this clonotype turned up a few times. The chain uses TRBV28 and TRBJ2-1, with D unclear. Germline V lookup: CDR1 MDHEN, CDR2 SYDVKM. This CDR3 contains 11 residues. The V end lost 4 bases, the J end lost 14 bases, and 12 bases lay between the germline ends. Written as DNA, the CDR3 is TGTGCCAGCAGTTCCCGTTACCGCGAGTTCTTC. Amino acids: CASSSRYREFF.

This clonotype was counted a single time. The V and J genes are TRBV12-3 or TRBV12-4 and TRBJ1-2; D uncertain. The CDR3 is 15 amino acids. V lost 6 bases to trimming and J lost 10 bases, with 24 bases between them. The chain's CDR3 is CASSPGMGRLWVYTF. DNA of the CDR3: TGTGCCAGCAGCCCCGGGATGGGCAGGCTCTGGGTCTACACCTTC.

This clonotype was seen only a few times. V gene TRBV6-1 combines with J gene TRBJ1-1, with D unclear. CDR1 and CDR2 from the germline V gene are MNHNS and SASEGT. This CDR3 contains 13 residues. Between the trimmed V and J ends, which lost 3 bases and 6 bases, there was a span of 11 bases. In DNA form, the CDR3 reads TGTGCCAGCAGTGACACAGTGAATTCTGAAGCTTTCTTT. This translates into CASSDTVNSEAFF.

The chain uses TRBV11-2 and TRBJ2-1; 9 bases map to TRBD1. Losses at the gene ends were 5 bases for V and 4 bases for J; bases not matched to a gene: 9. Per germline, CDR1 SGHAT and CDR2 FQNNGV. This CDR3 has 16 amino acids. The CDR3 here is CASSLNTGGAYNEQFF. The DNA of the CDR3 is TGTGCCAGCAGCCTAAACACAGGGGGCGCGTACAATGAGCAGTTCTTC.

Turning to this clonotype: This may be a read error, as it is one base from a much larger clone. CDR3 loop: CASSYSFTGSSTYTQYF. The CDR3 region has the DNA TGTGCCAGCAGTTACTCGTTTACCGGATCTAGCACATATACGCAGTATTTT. The J gene is TRBJ2-3, the V gene TRBV6-5, with D possibly being TRBD2 (5 bases). Germline V gene lookup returns CDR1 MNHEY and CDR2 SVGAGI. This CDR3 is built from 17 residues.

The chain recombines TRBV20-1 with TRBJ1-5; weak D call: TRBD1 (6 bases). Germline loops: CDR1 DFQATT, CDR2 SNEGSKA (reference sequence). This CDR3 comprises 14 residues. Trimming removed 7 bases at V and 6 bases at J, with 19 bases between. The CDR3 coding sequence is TGCAGTGGGGGAGGGGGACCCCCGGGTCAGCCCCAGCATTTT. This sequence encodes CSGGGGPPGQPQHF.

In its sample, this clonotype was seen many times. This chain connects TRBV7-2 to TRBJ1-5; the D gene is possibly TRBD1 (5 bases). Between the trimmed V and J ends, which lost 5 bases and 6 bases, there was a span of 14 bases. CDR1 and CDR2 from the germline V gene are SGHTA and FQGNSA. CDR3 length: 14 amino acids. CDR3 DNA: TGTGCCAGCAGCCCACCCGGGGGACTTCAGCCCCAGCATTTT. Translation: CASSPPGGLQPQHF.

The V gene is TRBV7-3, the J gene TRBJ2-5; the match to TRBD2 covers 8 bases. The CDR3 contains 13 residues. V was clipped by 5 bases and J by 5 bases; unmatched bases: 4. The germline V gene has CDR1 SGHTA and CDR2 FQGTGA. The CDR3 loop is CASSARGAETQYF. The CDR3 DNA is TGTGCCAGCAGCGCGCGGGGGGCGGAGACCCAGTACTTC.

In the case of this clonotype: One junction end does not reproduce the germline sequence, and a read error may be involved. The genes are TRBV12-3 or TRBV12-4 and TRBJ2-5; the D is unclear. The CDR3 runs to 14 residues. CDR3 region: CASSLDRDQETQYF. The CDR3, as DNA: TGTGCCAGCAGCTTAGATCGGGACCAAGAGACCCAGTACTTC.

The chain recombines TRBV6-6 with TRBJ1-2, with TRBD1 matching over 7 bases. Germline assignment: CDR1 MNHNY and CDR2 SVGAGI (reference sequence). V was pared by 2 bases and J by 4 bases, with 7 bases of the junction left unmatched. The CDR3 is made up of 15 amino acids. Here the CDR3 reads CASSYVQGGGYGYTF. CDR3 coding DNA: TGTGCCAGCAGTTACGTTCAGGGGGGTGGCTATGGCTACACCTTC.

This rearrangement joins TRBV13 to TRBJ2-7, with D hard to call. The CDR3 extends over 14 amino acids. Deletions cut 4 bases from V and 2 bases from J, with 12 bases between. The germline V gene has CDR1 PRHDT and CDR2 FYEKMQ (reference sequence). CDR3 nucleotide sequence: TGTGCCAGCAGCTCACGACGGACGACCTACGAGCAGTACTTC. Translation: CASSSRRTTYEQYF.

Note on this clonotype: It may be a read error: a sequence one base away is much more abundant. Likely a read error: the CDR3 ends without its conserved phenylalanine or tryptophan. The rearrangement uses TRBV15 and TRBJ1-3, with D uncertain. The ends were cut back, 0 bases at V and 0 bases at J, with 12 bases in the middle. The CDR3 runs to 17 residues. Germline lookup yields CDR1 LNHNV and CDR2 YYDKDF (reference sequence). CDR3 in DNA: TGTGCCACCAGCAGAGATCCCTTCTACTTCTCTGGAAACACCATATATTCT. Translation: CATSRDPFYFSGNTIYS.

In its sample, this clonotype was seen many times. The chain combines TRBV7-6 with TRBJ2-1, with 16 bases aligning to TRBD2. After removal of 5 bases from V and 8 bases from J, the junction contained 15 bases not matched to a gene. Looked up from germline, CDR1 is SGHVS and CDR2 is FNYEAQ. CDR3 length equals 19 residues. CDR3 coding DNA: TGTGCCAGCAGCCGAAACAACATCGGGACTAGCGGGGGGGGGTATGAGCAGTTCTTC. This gives the protein CASSRNNIGTSGGGYEQFF.

The V and J genes are TRBV5-1 and TRBJ2-3, with TRBD2 matching over 13 bases. The germline gives CDR1 SGHRS, CDR2 YFSETQ. The V and J ends lost 4 bases and 0 bases, in that order; junction bases with no gene match: 8. The CDR3 has 18 amino acids. The CDR3 loop is CASSGGLAGAVSTDTQYF. In DNA form, the CDR3 reads TGCGCCAGCAGCGGAGGACTAGCGGGAGCCGTTAGCACAGATACGCAGTATTTT.

Regarding this clonotype: A much more abundant neighbour one base away suggests this may be a read error. This sequence joins TRBV7-2 and TRBJ2-2; D perhaps matches TRBD2 (5 bases). Germline-derived CDR1 and CDR2 are SGHTA and FQGNSA. CDR3 length equals 17 residues. The CDR3 is CASSFLFGIVNTGELCF. The CDR3 bases are TGTGCCAGCAGCTTTTTGTTTGGAATCGTGAACACCGGGGAGCTGTGTTTT.